The 10 T cell receptor beta chains below all came from one sample that was sequenced in a study of blood T cell repertoires in COVID-19. Method: immunoSEQ multiplex PCR; TCRdb's copy keeps in-frame clones and lacks some. The sample lists roughly 4,000 clones; more than 70% were seen once. The specimen was peripheral blood. The receptor set was obtained from a woman in her 70s with active COVID-19.

This clone was picked up one time. V gene TRBV5-1 combines with J gene TRBJ2-5, with a weak D call TRBD1 (6 bases). The CDR3 is 14 amino acids. Looked up from germline, CDR1 is SGHRS and CDR2 is YFSETQ. V was clipped by 2 bases and J by 2 bases, with 10 bases between them. This CDR3 reads CASSFTGTQETQYF. The CDR3 DNA is TGCGCCAGCAGCTTTACAGGGACACAAGAGACCCAGTACTTC.

This rearrangement joins TRBV10-3 to TRBJ1-2; TRBD1 agrees at 8 bases. The J segment lost 5 bases and the V segment lost 6 bases, leaving 5 bases of the junction unmatched. Per germline, CDR1 ENHRY and CDR2 SYGVKD. CDR3 size: 13 residues. The CDR3, as DNA: TGTGCCATCAGCAGCGGGACAGGATATGGCTACACCTTC. Translation: CAISSGTGYGYTF.

This chain links TRBV5-4 with TRBJ1-4; 8 nucleotides line up with TRBD1. Trimming at V came to 4 bases and at J to 5 bases, leaving 10 bases not matched to a gene. The CDR3 is 16 residues long. Germline loops: CDR1 SGHNT, CDR2 YYREEE (reference sequence). The CDR3 nucleotides read TGTGCCAGCAGCGTGGACTCAGGGGGCGCAAATGAAAAACTGTTTTTT. Protein sequence: CASSVDSGGANEKLFF.

This sequence joins TRBV11-3 and TRBJ2-7, with 7 nucleotides matching TRBD1. The trim removed 6 bases at V and 0 bases at J, leaving 11 bases unmatched. Germline lookup yields CDR1 SGHNT and CDR2 YENEEA. This CDR3 is built from 16 residues. The CDR3 protein is CASRAGTVKSSYEQYF. Here the CDR3 DNA reads TGTGCCAGCAGAGCAGGGACAGTCAAGAGCTCCTACGAGCAGTACTTC.

This chain joins TRBV14 and TRBJ1-2, with 8 bases aligning to TRBD1. CDR3 length: 15 residues. The germline gives CDR1 SGHDN, CDR2 FVKESK. Germline trimming cut 2 bases from V and 5 bases from J; bases unmatched to any gene: 7. The CDR3 bases are TGTGCCAGCAGCCAAAGACAGGGGTGGAGTTATGGCTACACCTTC. Encoded protein: CASSQRQGWSYGYTF.

The CDR3 sequence: CASSMGQGGWGYTF. The CDR3 nucleotides are TGTGCCAGCAGCATGGGACAGGGAGGATGGGGCTACACCTTC. The V gene is TRBV6-6, the J gene TRBJ1-2; TRBD1 matches 9 bases. Germline V lookup: CDR1 MNHNY, CDR2 SVGAGI (reference sequence). With V trimmed by 6 bases and J by 8 bases, 10 bases remained unmatched. The CDR3 loop spans 14 amino acids.

This chain joins TRBV3-1 (or the pseudogene TRBV3-2) and TRBJ1-4; D remains ambiguous. The CDR3 has 14 amino acids. Germline V lookup: CDR1 LGHDT, CDR2 YNNKEL (reference sequence). V lost 5 bases and J lost 5, with 12 bases in between. CDR3 nucleotides: TGTGCCAGCAGCTCAAGCAGCGGAAATGAAAAACTGTTTTTT. The encoded protein is CASSSSSGNEKLFF.

This chain links TRBV19 with TRBJ1-2; 7 bases line up with TRBD1. V shed 5 bases, J shed 4 bases, and the junction held 10 bases outside the gene matches. CDR1 is LNHDA, CDR2 SQIVND, per germline (reference sequence). CDR3 size: 15 residues. The CDR3 coding sequence is TGTGCCAGTAGTCACGACCGGGACAGCAGCTATGGCTACACCTTC. This codes for CASSHDRDSSYGYTF.

With respect to this clone: Given the absence of the conserved phenylalanine or tryptophan at the CDR3 end, a read error is likely. This chain links TRBV9 with TRBJ1-2, with TRBD1 as a possible D gene (6 bases). The CDR3 extends over 16 amino acids. V was shortened by 3 bases and J by 7 bases, with 22 bases between the two germline ends. Looked up from germline, CDR1 is SGDLS and CDR2 is YYNGEE. As DNA, the CDR3 is TGTGCCAGCAGCGCCCAGGTTTGGCAGGGGCCCCCTGGCTACACCCTC. This translates into CASSAQVWQGPPGYTL.

The chain uses TRBV6-6 and TRBJ2-7; the D gene is possibly TRBD2 (6 bases). V lost 2 bases to trimming and J lost 0 bases, with 14 bases between them. This CDR3 is 16 amino acids long. Germline CDR1 is MNHNY and CDR2 is SVGAGI (reference sequence). In nucleotides, the CDR3 is TGTGCCAGCAGTTACGCCGGGGACTTTAACTCCTACGAGCAGTACTTC. It encodes CASSYAGDFNSYEQYF.